One sample yielded the 20 T cell receptor beta chains listed below, sequenced in a study of vaccination effects on CD4 cells after COVID-19. Clones were read by immunoSEQ multiplex PCR, and TCRdb kept only the in-frame ones, dropping some. The sample has roughly 29,000 clones; approximately 65% are singletons. These receptors are not linked to any known antigen. An approximately ten-day culture period preceded the isolation of CD4+ T cells. The sequences come from CD4+ T cells from PBMCs cultured without peptide, collected before COVID-19 vaccination. The receptors were gathered from a human donor who received a COVID-19 vaccine.

The rearrangement links TRBV5-6 to TRBJ2-2; a weak D match, TRBD1 (6 bases). CDR1 and CDR2 (germline): SGHDT, YYEEEE. There are 17 residues in the CDR3. V lost 0 bases to trimming and J lost 1 base, with 13 bases between them. The CDR3 sequence is CASSLERTVWNTGELFF. CDR3 DNA: TGTGCCAGCAGCTTGGAACGGACAGTTTGGAACACCGGGGAGCTGTTTTTT.

V gene TRBV30 combines with J gene TRBJ2-5; D not certain. The V end was cut by 2 bases, the J end by 2 bases, with 9 bases between. The CDR3 contains 13 residues. Germline CDR1 is GTSNPN and CDR2 is SVGIG (reference sequence). The DNA of the CDR3 is TGTGCCTGGAGTCGCAGGCTGCAAGAGACCCAGTACTTC. The encoded protein is CAWSRRLQETQYF. Combining the CDR3 with reference TRBV30 and TRBJ2-5 gives the whole variable domain SQTIHQWPATLVQPVGSPLSLECTVEGTSNPNLYWYRQAAGRGLQLLFYSVGIGQISSEVPQNLSASRPQDRQFILSSKKLLLSDSGFYLCAWSRRLQETQYFGPGTRLLVL.

The chain combines TRBV5-1 with TRBJ2-7; D unresolved. CDR3 length: 13 amino acids. V was cut by 4 bases and J by 0 bases, with 8 bases left in between. Germline loops: CDR1 SGHRS, CDR2 YFSETQ. The CDR3 is CASSTRVSYEQYF. CDR3 DNA: TGCGCCAGCAGCACAAGGGTCTCCTACGAGCAGTACTTC.

The rearrangement uses TRBV5-1 and TRBJ2-5; 7 nucleotides line up with TRBD1. Germline loops: CDR1 SGHRS, CDR2 YFSETQ. This CDR3 is built from 13 residues. V was clipped by 2 bases and J by 5 bases; unmatched bases: 3. The CDR3 DNA reads TGCGCCAGCAGCTTACAGGGGCAGGAGACCCAGTACTTC. Residues: CASSLQGQETQYF.

On this clone itself: The junction differs from germline at one of its ends, possibly a read error. The chain links TRBV6-6 to TRBJ2-7; 10 bases match TRBD1. Germline V gene data show CDR1 as MNHNY and CDR2 as SVGAGI (reference sequence). The CDR3 is 13 residues long. The CDR3, as DNA: TGTGCCAGCAGTTACGGGACAGGGGCCCCTCTGGGCTTC. It encodes CASSYGTGAPLGF.

This clone was observed a single time. The chain couples TRBV5-1 to TRBJ2-5; tentative D call: TRBD2 (6 bases). The V and J ends lost 1 base and 3 bases respectively, with 13 bases between them. Looked up from germline, CDR1 is SGHRS and CDR2 is YFSETQ. The CDR3 extends over 15 amino acids. The CDR3 spells CASSLFLGGEETQYF. In nucleotides, the CDR3 is TGCGCCAGCAGCTTGTTTCTGGGAGGTGAAGAGACCCAGTACTTC.

This clone was seen once. This rearrangement joins TRBV18 to TRBJ1-1; D is possibly TRBD1 (6 bases). V shed 3 bases and J shed 5 bases, with 16 bases lying between them. CDR3 length: 15 amino acids. Germline V gene data show CDR1 as KGHSH and CDR2 as LQKENI. The DNA for the CDR3 is TGTGCCAGCTCACCCGGGGACACCGCGGGGACTGAAGCTTTCTTT. It yields the protein CASSPGDTAGTEAFF.

This chain connects TRBV3-1 (or the pseudogene TRBV3-2) to TRBJ1-2; a possible D gene is TRBD1 (6 bases). Germline CDR1 and CDR2: LGHDT and YNNKEL (reference sequence). V lost 0 bases and J lost 2, with 19 bases in between. CDR3 size: 18 residues. The CDR3 sequence is CASSQDRSISGTNYGYTF. The CDR3 DNA reads TGTGCCAGCAGCCAAGATCGCAGTATTTCAGGGACAAACTATGGCTACACCTTC.

The chain uses TRBV5-1 and TRBJ2-2; 8 bases fit TRBD1. Germline V gene sequence: CDR1 SGHRS, CDR2 YFSETQ. CDR3 length equals 17 residues. V dropped 4 bases and J dropped 0; count of bases not matched to a gene: 8. The CDR3 region is CASSPWTGNANTGELFF. The CDR3 DNA reads as TGCGCCAGCAGCCCCTGGACAGGGAACGCGAACACCGGGGAGCTGTTTTTT.

V is TRBV5-6 and J is TRBJ1-2, with a possible D match to TRBD1 (6 bases). This CDR3 is built from 14 residues. Germline V gene lookup returns CDR1 SGHDT and CDR2 YYEEEE. V was shortened by 1 base and J by 3 bases, with 10 bases between the two germline ends. This CDR3 is CASSLRGFDYGYTF. CDR3 bases: TGTGCCAGCAGCTTGAGGGGGTTTGACTATGGCTACACCTTC.

The chain employs TRBV5-1 and TRBJ2-3; possible D gene TRBD2, 5 bases. Trimming removed 0 bases from V and 3 bases from J, with 11 bases in between. The CDR3 contains 15 residues. Germline V gene data show CDR1 as SGHRS and CDR2 as YFSETQ. The CDR3 protein is CASSLGNSGTDTQYF. CDR3 nucleotide sequence: TGCGCCAGCAGCTTGGGGAATTCGGGAACAGATACGCAGTATTTT.

This clone appeared a single time. The genes are TRBV15 and TRBJ1-1, with D possibly being TRBD1 (5 bases). This CDR3 has 15 amino acids. The V and J ends lost 1 base and 1 base respectively, with 10 bases between them. Germline lookup yields CDR1 LNHNV and CDR2 YYDKDF (reference sequence). This CDR3 is CATSRGSTENTEAFF. CDR3 bases: TGTGCCACCAGCAGAGGATCGACAGAGAACACTGAAGCTTTCTTT.

The chain carries TRBV3-1 (or the pseudogene TRBV3-2) and TRBJ2-1, with no clear D. Germline CDR1 and CDR2: LGHDT and YNNKEL (reference sequence). Trimming stripped 3 bases from V and 7 bases from J, with 4 bases between. The CDR3 contains 11 residues. Written as DNA, the CDR3 is TGTGCCAGCAGCCAGTTAAATGAGCAGTTCTTC. Encoded protein: CASSQLNEQFF.

This chain connects TRBV7-8 to TRBJ1-1; 9 positions agree with TRBD1. CDR3 length: 17 residues. The germline V gene encodes CDR1 SGHVS and CDR2 FQNEAQ. Trimming cost V 4 bases and J 1 base; bases outside gene matches: 10. The CDR3 DNA reads as TGTGCCAGCAGCTCCACACGGGACAGGGTCCGGAACACTGAAGCTTTCTTT. This codes for CASSSTRDRVRNTEAFF. Together with reference TRBV7-8 and TRBJ1-1, the CDR3 gives the full variable domain: GAGVSQSPRYKVAKRGQDVALRCDPISGHVSLFWYQQALGQGPEFLTYFQNEAQLDKSGLPSDRFFAERPEGSVSTLKIQRTQQEDSAVYLCASSSTRDRVRNTEAFFGQGTRLTVV.

The V and J genes are TRBV5-1 and TRBJ1-2; D remains unclear. CDR3 length: 14 residues. Germline CDR1 and CDR2: SGHRS and YFSETQ. Trimming took off 0 bases at V and 12 bases at J, with 18 bases between the two ends. The CDR3 sequence is CASSLDGQPPLNTF. In DNA form, the CDR3 reads TGCGCCAGCAGCTTGGACGGGCAGCCGCCTTTAAACACCTTC.

V usage is TRBV19 and J usage is TRBJ1-5; 11 nucleotides match TRBD1. The CDR3 totals 19 residues. Trimming cost V 3 bases and J 2 bases; bases outside gene matches: 12. CDR1 and CDR2 (germline): LNHDA, SQIVND (reference sequence). Written as DNA, the CDR3 is TGTGCCAGTAGTATGGGTAGCGGGACAGGGGGTAGGGGCAATCAGCCCCAGCATTTT. Its translation: CASSMGSGTGGRGNQPQHF.

The rearrangement joins TRBV4-1 to TRBJ2-3; 8 nucleotides agree with TRBD2. The CDR3 runs 17 residues. V was clipped by 0 bases and J by 2 bases; unmatched bases: 7. The V gene's germline CDR1 is MGHRA and CDR2 YSYEKL. The CDR3 is CASSQDSAGGYTDTQYF. The DNA of the CDR3 is TGCGCCAGCAGCCAAGATTCGGCGGGGGGCTACACAGATACGCAGTATTTT.

The chain recombines TRBV6-2 or TRBV6-3 with TRBJ1-2; D uncertain. Germline lookup yields CDR1 MNHEY and CDR2 SVGEGT. Trimming stripped 5 bases from V and 3 bases from J, with 19 bases between. This CDR3 has 16 amino acids. The CDR3 sequence: CASSHTQRTVYYGYTF. CDR3 sequence (DNA): TGTGCCAGCAGTCATACTCAAAGGACTGTTTACTATGGCTACACCTTC.

This clone was recorded once. The V call is TRBV3-1 (or the pseudogene TRBV3-2), the J call TRBJ2-7; TRBD2 is a possible D gene (6 bases). Trimming cost V 1 base and J 1 base, with 8 bases left between them. The CDR3 has 14 residues. Germline V gene sequence: CDR1 LGHDT, CDR2 YNNKEL (reference sequence). CDR3 bases: TGTGCCAGCAGCCAAGTGCTAGCGTCCTACGAGCAGTACTTC. It yields the protein CASSQVLASYEQYF.

This clone showed up just a few times. CDR3 in amino acids: CASSIEQYRDGWPQHF. The CDR3 DNA reads TGTGCCAGTAGTATAGAACAATACAGGGACGGTTGGCCCCAGCATTTT. The rearrangement links TRBV19 to TRBJ1-5, with D possibly being TRBD1 (6 bases). Germline V gene sequence: CDR1 LNHDA, CDR2 SQIVND (reference sequence). This CDR3 has 16 residues. Trimming took 0 bases from V and 9 from J, leaving 18 bases between them.